This T cell receptor (beta chain) emerged from a study of human T cells and chemical hapten exposure. Study-wide background: From small differences in pooled library volume came most of the variation in per-sample TCR yields. Broader study findings: No change in TCRs above 1 in 1000 frequency was produced by DPC sensitization.

Time point meaning: healthy volunteer bleed at 6 weeks. Unfractionated whole blood was the source from which total RNA was extracted. With regard to this clonotype: Its specificity is unknown.

Individual cDNA molecules received unique molecular identifiers in the library. In the original workflow: There were a median of approximately 100,000 TCRs per sample, with a range from roughly 23,224 to 750,000. Via MiXCR, TCRdb re-called the RACE reads, giving one row per CDR3 protein. The authors' filters were not applied to this entry. The sample yields 40,000 to 45,000 distinct CDR3 sequences, 3.5% to 4% seen once. This CDR3 region has 16 residues. After removal of 0 bases from V and 7 bases from J, the junction contained 12 bases not matched to a gene. Germline assignment: CDR1 DFQATT and CDR2 SNEGSKA (reference sequence).

The sequence derives from a human donor in good health. Some clones in this sample may be carry-over from other donors' samples. The rearrangement uses TRBV20-1 and TRBJ2-1; the match to TRBD2 covers 7 bases. Sample: whole blood. The CDR3 protein is CSARDRIAGDGNEQFF. The CDR3 DNA reads as TGCAGTGCTAGAGATCGGATTGCGGGGGACGGGAATGAGCAGTTCTTC.